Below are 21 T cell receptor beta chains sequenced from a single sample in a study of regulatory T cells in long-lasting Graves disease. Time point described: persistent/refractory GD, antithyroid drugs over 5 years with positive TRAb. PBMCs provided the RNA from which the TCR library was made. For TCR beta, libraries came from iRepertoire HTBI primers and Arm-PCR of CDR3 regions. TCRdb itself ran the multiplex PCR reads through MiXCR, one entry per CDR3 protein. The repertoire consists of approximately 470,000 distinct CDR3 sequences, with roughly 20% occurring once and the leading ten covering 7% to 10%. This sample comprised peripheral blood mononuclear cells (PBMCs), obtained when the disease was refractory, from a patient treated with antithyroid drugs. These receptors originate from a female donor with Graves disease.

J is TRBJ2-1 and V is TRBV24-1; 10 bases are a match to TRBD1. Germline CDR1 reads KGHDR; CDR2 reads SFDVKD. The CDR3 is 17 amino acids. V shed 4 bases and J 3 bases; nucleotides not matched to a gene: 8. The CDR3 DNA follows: TGTGCCACCAGTGAATCTGACAGGGGGCCCCACTACAATGAGCAGTTCTTC. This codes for CATSESDRGPHYNEQFF.

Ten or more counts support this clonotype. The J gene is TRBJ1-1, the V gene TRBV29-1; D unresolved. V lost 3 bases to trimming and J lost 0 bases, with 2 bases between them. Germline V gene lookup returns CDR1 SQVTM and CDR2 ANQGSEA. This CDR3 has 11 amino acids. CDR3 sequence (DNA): TGCAGCGTTGAGCTGAACACTGAAGCTTTCTTT. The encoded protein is CSVELNTEAFF.

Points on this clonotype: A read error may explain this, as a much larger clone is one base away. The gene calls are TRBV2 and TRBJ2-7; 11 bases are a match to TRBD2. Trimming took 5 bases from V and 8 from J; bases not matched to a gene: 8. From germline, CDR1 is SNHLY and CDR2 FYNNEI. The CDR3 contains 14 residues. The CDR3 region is CASSLTSGTGKQYF. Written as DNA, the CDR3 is TGTGCCAGCAGTCTGACTAGCGGGACTGGTAAGCAGTACTTC.

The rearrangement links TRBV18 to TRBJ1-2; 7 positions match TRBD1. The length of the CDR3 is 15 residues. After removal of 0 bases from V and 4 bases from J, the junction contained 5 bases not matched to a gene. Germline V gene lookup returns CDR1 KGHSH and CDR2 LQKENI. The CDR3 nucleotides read TGTGCCAGCTCACCACCAGCTGACAGGGCCTATGGCTACACCTTC. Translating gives CASSPPADRAYGYTF.

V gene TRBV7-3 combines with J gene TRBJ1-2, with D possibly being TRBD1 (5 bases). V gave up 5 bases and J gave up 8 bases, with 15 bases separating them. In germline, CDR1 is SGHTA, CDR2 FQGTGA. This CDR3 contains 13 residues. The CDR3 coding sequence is TGTGCCAGCAGCCCATTCGCAGGGAGCGGCTACACCTTC. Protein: CASSPFAGSGYTF.

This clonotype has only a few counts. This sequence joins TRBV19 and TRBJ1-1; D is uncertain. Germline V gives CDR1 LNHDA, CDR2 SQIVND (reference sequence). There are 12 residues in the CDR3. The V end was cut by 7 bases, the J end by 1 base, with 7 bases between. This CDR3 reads CASTEGNTEAFF. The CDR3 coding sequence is TGTGCCAGTACGGAGGGGAACACTGAAGCTTTCTTT.

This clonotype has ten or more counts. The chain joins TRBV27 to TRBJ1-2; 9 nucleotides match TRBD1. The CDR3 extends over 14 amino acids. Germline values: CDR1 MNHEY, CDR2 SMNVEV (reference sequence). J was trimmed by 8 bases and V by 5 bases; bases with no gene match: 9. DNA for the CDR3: TGTGCCAGCAGTCGGGGGACAGGGAGAGGGGGCTACACCTTC. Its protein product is CASSRGTGRGGYTF.

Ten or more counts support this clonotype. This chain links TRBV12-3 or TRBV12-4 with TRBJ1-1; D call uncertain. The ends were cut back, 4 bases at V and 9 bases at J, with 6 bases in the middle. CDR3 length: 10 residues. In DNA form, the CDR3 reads TGTGCCAGCAGTTCTGGGAAAGCTTTCTTT. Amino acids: CASSSGKAFF.

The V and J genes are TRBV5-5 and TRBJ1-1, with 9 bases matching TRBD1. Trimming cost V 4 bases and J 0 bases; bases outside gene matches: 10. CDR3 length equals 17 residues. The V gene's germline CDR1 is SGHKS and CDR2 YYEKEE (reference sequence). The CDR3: CASSQPGQGAMNTEAFF. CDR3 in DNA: TGTGCCAGCAGCCAACCGGGACAGGGTGCAATGAACACTGAAGCTTTCTTT.

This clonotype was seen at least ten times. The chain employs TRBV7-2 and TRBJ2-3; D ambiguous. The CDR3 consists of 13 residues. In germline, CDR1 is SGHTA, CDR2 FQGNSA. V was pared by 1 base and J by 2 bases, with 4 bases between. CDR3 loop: CASSLGLTDTQYF. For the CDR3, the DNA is TGTGCCAGCAGCTTAGGACTCACAGATACGCAGTATTTT.

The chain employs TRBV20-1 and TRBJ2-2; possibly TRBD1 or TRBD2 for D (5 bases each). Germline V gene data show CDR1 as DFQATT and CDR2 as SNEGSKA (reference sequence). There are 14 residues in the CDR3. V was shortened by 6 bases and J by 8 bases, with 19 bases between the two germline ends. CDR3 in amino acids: CSAREYVGVGELFF. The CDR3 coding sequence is TGCAGTGCCAGGGAGTACGTGGGCGTGGGGGAGCTGTTTTTT.

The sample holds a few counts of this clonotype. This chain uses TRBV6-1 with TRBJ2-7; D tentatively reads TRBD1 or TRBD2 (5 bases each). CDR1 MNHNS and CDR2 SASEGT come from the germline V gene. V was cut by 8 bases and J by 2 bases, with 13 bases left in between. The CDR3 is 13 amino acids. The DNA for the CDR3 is TGTGCCAGCGTGGGGGAGAATACCTACGAGCAGTACTTC. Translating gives CASVGENTYEQYF.

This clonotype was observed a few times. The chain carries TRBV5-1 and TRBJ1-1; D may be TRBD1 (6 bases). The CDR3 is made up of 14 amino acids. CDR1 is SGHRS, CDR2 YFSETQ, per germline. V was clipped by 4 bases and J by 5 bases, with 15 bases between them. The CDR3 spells CASSGYGGSTEAFF. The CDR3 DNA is TGCGCCAGCAGCGGGTACGGGGGCTCAACTGAAGCTTTCTTT.

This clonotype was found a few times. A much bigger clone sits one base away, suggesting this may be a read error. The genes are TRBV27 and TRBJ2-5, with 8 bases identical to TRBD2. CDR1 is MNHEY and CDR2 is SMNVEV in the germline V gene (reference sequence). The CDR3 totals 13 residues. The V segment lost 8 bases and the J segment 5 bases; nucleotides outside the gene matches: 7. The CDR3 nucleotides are TGTGCCAGCCCTAAGGCGGGAGGCGAGACCCAGTACTTC. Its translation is CASPKAGGETQYF.

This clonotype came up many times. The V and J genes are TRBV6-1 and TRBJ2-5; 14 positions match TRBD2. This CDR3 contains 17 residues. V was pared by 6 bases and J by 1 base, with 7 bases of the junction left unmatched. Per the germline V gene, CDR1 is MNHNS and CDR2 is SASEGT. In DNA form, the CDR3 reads TGTGCCAGCAGCCCCGGGACTAGCGGGAGCTTCCAAGAGACCCAGTACTTC. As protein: CASSPGTSGSFQETQYF.

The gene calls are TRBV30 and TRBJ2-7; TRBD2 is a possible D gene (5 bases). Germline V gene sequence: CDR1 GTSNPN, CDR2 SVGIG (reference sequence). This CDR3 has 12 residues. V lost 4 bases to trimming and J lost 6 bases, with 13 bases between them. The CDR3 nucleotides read TGTGCCTGGAATTATGCTCGGGGCGAGCAGTACTTC. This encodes CAWNYARGEQYF.

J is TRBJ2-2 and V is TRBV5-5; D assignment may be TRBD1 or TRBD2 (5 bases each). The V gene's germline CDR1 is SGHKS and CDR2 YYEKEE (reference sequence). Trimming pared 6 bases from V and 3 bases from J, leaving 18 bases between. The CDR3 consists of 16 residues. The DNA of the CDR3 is TGTGCCAGCACGCCGCTAGGGGAGATGTACACCGGGGAGCTGTTTTTT. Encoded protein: CASTPLGEMYTGELFF.

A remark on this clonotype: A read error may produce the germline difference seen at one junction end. The CDR3 nucleotides are TGTGCCGGCAGTTTAGCCGGGACAGGGGGCGGGGAGCTGTTTTTT. Translation gives CAGSLAGTGGGELFF. The gene calls are TRBV12-3 or TRBV12-4 and TRBJ2-2; 11 nucleotides match TRBD1. The CDR3 totals 15 residues.

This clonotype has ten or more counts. The CDR3: CASSPKLLNTEAFF. The DNA for the CDR3 is TGTGCCAGCAGCCCGAAGTTACTGAACACTGAAGCTTTCTTT. V gene TRBV7-9 combines with J gene TRBJ1-1; D not certain. Trimming took 5 bases from V and 0 from J, leaving 10 bases between them. The germline CDR1 and CDR2 sequences are SEHNR and FQNEAQ (reference sequence). The CDR3 sequence is 14 residues long.

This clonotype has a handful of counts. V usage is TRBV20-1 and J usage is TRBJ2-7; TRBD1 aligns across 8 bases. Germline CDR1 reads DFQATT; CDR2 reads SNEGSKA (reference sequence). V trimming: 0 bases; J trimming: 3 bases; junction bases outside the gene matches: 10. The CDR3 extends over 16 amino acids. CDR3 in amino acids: CSARDDRGRTFYEQYF. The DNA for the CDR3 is TGCAGTGCTAGAGACGACAGGGGACGAACATTCTACGAGCAGTACTTC.

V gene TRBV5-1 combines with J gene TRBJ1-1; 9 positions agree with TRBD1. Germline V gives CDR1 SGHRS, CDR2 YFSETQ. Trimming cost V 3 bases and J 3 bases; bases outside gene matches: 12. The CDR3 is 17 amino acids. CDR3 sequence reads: CASSSNTGTGLDTEAFF. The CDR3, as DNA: TGCGCCAGCAGCTCCAACACCGGGACAGGGCTGGACACTGAAGCTTTCTTT.